The clone carrying this T cell receptor beta chain has just a few counts. What it binds is not known. These data are taken from a study of beta chain features in type 1 diabetes. Notes on the study in general: Within each of all four CD4+ subsets, Type 1 diabetes patients had TCRB CDR3s that were moderately but significantly shorter. PCR, the amplification step, might favor shorter templates, equally in patients and controls.

Every isolated RNA sample was fully reverse transcribed, so sequencing captured expressed TCRB transcripts. Sequenced by immunoSEQ multiplex PCR; TCRdb stores in-frame clones only, minus some. Of about 350,000 clones in the sample, around a fifth were seen once. Per the germline V gene, CDR1 is SGHVS and CDR2 is FQNEAQ. V was pared by 2 bases and J by 6 bases, with 14 bases between. CDR3 length: 15 amino acids. The origin of this receptor is a woman aged 18-35 years in good health. The sequenced sample was naive CD4+ T cells from blood. The chain has TRBV7-8 and TRBJ2-1; the D is unclear. CDR3: CASSLPGSTGNEQFF. DNA for the CDR3: TGTGCCAGCAGCTTACCGGGTTCGACGGGCAATGAGCAGTTCTTC.